This is a list of T cell receptor beta chains from one sample in a study of blood T cell repertoires in COVID-19. This table comes from immunoSEQ multiplex PCR, and its TCRdb copy is limited to in-frame clones, with some not included. The table lists approximately 120,000 clones, approximately 90% of them singletons. The specimen was peripheral blood. The receptors were gathered from a woman older than 75 with acute or convalescent COVID-19. Both conserved end residues are part of each CDR3. Fields, in order: D gene, CDR3 length, J gene, clone size, V gene, CDR3 DNA, CDR3 protein. A D gene is named only where the DNA matches it firmly. Only some rows state a clone size, as once, few, many or a class for expanded clones.

D: TRBD1
length: 16
J: TRBJ1-2
size: NA
V: TRBV4-2
DNA: TGTGCCAGCAGCCACGGGACAGGTCGCTCTAACTATGGCTACACCTTC
CDR3: CASSHGTGRSNYGYTF

D: TRBD1
length: 15
J: TRBJ1-3
size: NA
V: TRBV5-4
DNA: TGTGCCAGCAGCCAAAACAGGGGATCCGGAAACACCATATATTTT
CDR3: CASSQNRGSGNTIYF

D: NA
length: 14
J: TRBJ2-1
size: once
V: TRBV3-1/TRBV3-2
DNA: TGTGCCAGCAGCCCCCGGAACCCCGGGAATGAGCAGTTCTTC
CDR3: CASSPRNPGNEQFF

D: NA
length: 13
J: TRBJ1-2
size: NA
V: TRBV21-1
DNA: TGTGCCAGCAGCAGTGGACAAATCTATGGCTACACCTTC
CDR3: CASSSGQIYGYTF

D: TRBD2
length: 15
J: TRBJ2-3
size: NA
V: TRBV7-6
DNA: TGTGCCAGCAGCCAAGGACTAGCGGAGACAGATACGCAGTATTTT
CDR3: CASSQGLAETDTQYF

D: NA
length: 16
J: TRBJ2-7
size: NA
V: TRBV6-5
DNA: TGTGCCAGCAGTTATTTGGTGCTAGGGGGTCCCTACGAGCAGTACTTC
CDR3: CASSYLVLGGPYEQYF

D: NA
length: 14
J: TRBJ1-5
size: NA
V: TRBV18
DNA: TGTGCCAGCTCACCAGGCCAGAACAATCAGCCCCAGCATTTT
CDR3: CASSPGQNNQPQHF

D: TRBD2
length: 15
J: TRBJ2-1
size: few
V: TRBV5-4
DNA: TGTGCCAGCAGCCCTCGGACTAGCGGGAACAATGAGCAGTTCTTC
CDR3: CASSPRTSGNNEQFF

D: TRBD1
length: 18
J: TRBJ1-5
size: once
V: TRBV9
DNA: TGTGCCAGCAGCGTAGGGCCCCAGGGGGGAAATAGCAATCAGCCCCAGCATTTT
CDR3: CASSVGPQGGNSNQPQHF

D: TRBD1
length: 13
J: TRBJ1-4
size: NA
V: TRBV12-3/TRBV12-4
DNA: TGTGCCAGCAACAGGGGGCGCGATGAAAAACTGTTTTTT
CDR3: CASNRGRDEKLFF

D: NA
length: 13
J: TRBJ2-5
size: NA
V: TRBV12-3/TRBV12-4
DNA: TGTGCCAGCCGATTGGTGGCACAAGAGACCCAGTACTTC
CDR3: CASRLVAQETQYF

D: NA
length: 15
J: TRBJ2-7
size: NA
V: TRBV23-1
DNA: TGCGCCAGCAGGGAGTACCCGACCTACTCCTACGAGCAGTACTTC
CDR3: CASREYPTYSYEQYF

D: TRBD1
length: 17
J: TRBJ2-1
size: NA
V: TRBV4-1
DNA: TGCGCCAGCAGCCAAGGCCCCGCAGGGGGCATCTACAATGAGCAGTTCTTC
CDR3: CASSQGPAGGIYNEQFF

D: TRBD2
length: 16
J: TRBJ2-2
size: NA
V: TRBV19
DNA: TGTGCCAGTATGGGGGGACTAGCGGAACGCACCGGGGAGCTGTTTTTT
CDR3: CASMGGLAERTGELFF

D: NA
length: 13
J: TRBJ2-5
size: NA
V: TRBV9
DNA: TGTGCCAGCAGTCTAGCGTACCAAGAGACCCAGTACTTC
CDR3: CASSLAYQETQYF

D: NA
length: 12
J: TRBJ2-7
size: NA
V: TRBV6-5
DNA: TGTGCCAGCAGTTACACAGGGCTTGAGCAGTACTTC
CDR3: CASSYTGLEQYF

D: NA
length: 13
J: TRBJ1-2
size: NA
V: TRBV7-2
DNA: TGTGCCAGCAGCCTAGGACAGCACTATGGCTACACCTTC
CDR3: CASSLGQHYGYTF

D: TRBD1
length: 15
J: TRBJ1-5
size: once
V: TRBV18
DNA: TGTGCCAGCTCAACAGGGGTATTTGGCAATCAGCCCCAGCATTTT
CDR3: CASSTGVFGNQPQHF

D: NA
length: 16
J: TRBJ1-6
size: once
V: TRBV7-2
DNA: TGTGCCAGCAGCTTAGAGGCAGGGGAAGGGTATTCACCCCTCCACTTT
CDR3: CASSLEAGEGYSPLHF

D: NA
length: 19
J: TRBJ2-4
size: NA
V: TRBV7-2
DNA: TGTGCCAGCAGCTTTATGGGGCGGGGGCCTCCGGTTGCCAAAAACATTCAGTACTTC
CDR3: CASSFMGRGPPVAKNIQYF

D: NA
length: 13
J: TRBJ2-7
size: NA
V: TRBV5-1
DNA: TGCGCCAGCAGCTTAGGTGAGGGCGGAGAGCAGTACTTC
CDR3: CASSLGEGGEQYF

D: TRBD1
length: 15
J: TRBJ1-3
size: once
V: TRBV3-1/TRBV3-2
DNA: TGTGCCAGCAGCCAAGGTGACAGGGTTGGAAACACCATATATTTT
CDR3: CASSQGDRVGNTIYF

D: TRBD2
length: 16
J: TRBJ2-1
size: once
V: TRBV11-2
DNA: TGTGCCAGCAGCCTATCTAGCGGGGCCTCCTACAATGAGCAGTTCTTC
CDR3: CASSLSSGASYNEQFF

D: NA
length: 15
J: TRBJ2-3
size: NA
V: TRBV6-5
DNA: TGTGCCAGCAGTTCCGTGAAGCCTAGCACAGATACGCAGTATTTT
CDR3: CASSSVKPSTDTQYF

D: TRBD1
length: 15
J: TRBJ1-4
size: NA
V: TRBV28
DNA: TGTGCCAGCAGTTTACCGGGACAGGGTGATGAAAAACTGTTTTTT
CDR3: CASSLPGQGDEKLFF

D: NA
length: 13
J: TRBJ1-6
size: NA
V: TRBV19
DNA: TGTGCCAGTGCAGGGATCTATAATTCACCCCTCCACTTT
CDR3: CASAGIYNSPLHF

D: TRBD1
length: 14
J: TRBJ1-4
size: NA
V: TRBV10-3
DNA: TGTGCCATCAGCCCCAGACAGGGCAATGAAAAACTGTTTTTT
CDR3: CAISPRQGNEKLFF

D: TRBD2
length: 17
J: TRBJ2-7
size: once
V: TRBV5-4
DNA: TGTGCCAGCAGCCCCCTTGCGGGGACTAGCGGGAGGTACGAGCAGTACTTC
CDR3: CASSPLAGTSGRYEQYF

D: NA
length: 15
J: TRBJ1-4
size: NA
V: TRBV4-1
DNA: TGCGCCAGCAGCCTCGGTGATGCAACTAATGAAAAACTGTTTTTT
CDR3: CASSLGDATNEKLFF

D: NA
length: 13
J: TRBJ1-1
size: NA
V: TRBV6-6
DNA: TGTGCCAGCAGTTTAGCAGAAAACACTGAAGCTTTCTTT
CDR3: CASSLAENTEAFF

D: TRBD2
length: 15
J: TRBJ2-2
size: NA
V: TRBV27
DNA: TGTGCCACCATAAGCGGGAGGGCCAATACCGGGGAGCTGTTTTTT
CDR3: CATISGRANTGELFF